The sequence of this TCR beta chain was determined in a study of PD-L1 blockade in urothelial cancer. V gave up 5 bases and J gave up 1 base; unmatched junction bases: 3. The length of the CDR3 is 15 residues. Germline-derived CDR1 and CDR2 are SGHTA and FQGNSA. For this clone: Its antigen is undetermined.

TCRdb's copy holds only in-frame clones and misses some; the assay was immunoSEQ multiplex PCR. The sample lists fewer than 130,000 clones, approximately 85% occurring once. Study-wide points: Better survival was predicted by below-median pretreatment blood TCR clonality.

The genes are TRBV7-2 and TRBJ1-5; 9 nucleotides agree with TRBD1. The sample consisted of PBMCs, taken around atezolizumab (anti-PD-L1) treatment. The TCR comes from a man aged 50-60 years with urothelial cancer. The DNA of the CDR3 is TGTGCCAGCAGCGCACAGGGGGCAAGCAATCAGCCCCAGCATTTT. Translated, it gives CASSAQGASNQPQHF.